A selection of T cell receptor beta chains follows, all from one sample in a study of control samples from healthy donors and cancer patients. TCRdb's copy holds only in-frame clones and misses some; the assay was immunoSEQ multiplex PCR. The data hold some 82,000 clones, with 70% to 90% observed a single time. The specimen sequenced was blood. These receptors were obtained from a man between 50 and 59 years old in good health. The CDR3 runs from the conserved cysteine through the conserved F or W.

TRBJ2-5 | TRBV30 | CAWTGGGRRETQYF
TRBJ2-3 | TRBV7-2 | CASSLRTSGFRSTDTQYF
TRBJ1-1 | TRBV7-9 | CASSQGQGNTEAFF
TRBJ2-3 | TRBV2 | CASRGGLASDTQYF
TRBJ2-3 | TRBV29-1 | CSVEEGRHTDTQYF
TRBJ2-1 | TRBV18 | CASSQQGLALNEQFF
TRBJ1-6 | TRBV18 | CASSPSGSTNSPLHF
TRBJ1-2 | TRBV30 | CAWTTFPSRILNYGYTF
TRBJ1-6 | TRBV4-1 | CASSHPPGQGATVNSPLHF
TRBJ1-2 | TRBV6-1 | CASSSQGTYGYTF
TRBJ2-7 | TRBV6-6 | CASSSTSGSSYEQYF
TRBJ1-1 | TRBV6-2/TRBV6-3 | CASSYQTGYTEAFF
TRBJ1-1 | TRBV11-1 | CASSIDRDTEAFF
TRBJ2-2 | TRBV7-2 | CASSRRSGGTTGELFF
TRBJ2-1 | TRBV4-3 | CASSQDWTSGTYNEQFF
TRBJ2-7 | TRBV21-1 | CARSSLGTGAYEQYF
TRBJ1-2 | TRBV28 | CASSPGVNYGYTF
TRBJ1-5 | TRBV2 | CASTGGAGGNQPQHF
TRBJ2-2 | TRBV3-1/TRBV3-2 | CASSPLLPSNTGELFF
TRBJ2-1 | TRBV6-6 | CASSSRGNEQFF
TRBJ1-2 | TRBV7-8 | CASSLERGGGYTF
TRBJ2-5 | TRBV27 | CASSLSGLGRETQYF
TRBJ1-1 | TRBV6-6 | CASSYSGPGKEAFF
TRBJ1-5 | TRBV6-5 | CATRQELNQPQHF
TRBJ1-5 | TRBV18 | CASSSGGGGGPQHF
TRBJ2-5 | TRBV5-4 | CASSLEGSDKAETQYF
TRBJ2-1 | TRBV9 | CASSMAVGSGEQFF
TRBJ1-1 | TRBV9 | CASSVEWVNTEAFF
TRBJ2-3 | TRBV27 | CASSALRVGRTDTQYF
TRBJ2-5 | TRBV12-3/TRBV12-4 | CASRAGTQETQYF
TRBJ1-6 | TRBV3-1/TRBV3-2 | CASRHGQGGSPLHF
TRBJ1-4 | TRBV6-5 | CASSYSSGGKLFF
TRBJ2-1 | TRBV20-1 | CSASGDDEQFF
TRBJ1-5 | TRBV30 | CAWGIGNANQPQHF
TRBJ1-5 | TRBV9 | CASPDPNQPQHF
TRBJ2-1 | TRBV9 | CASSLGQGARNEQFF
TRBJ1-3 | TRBV7-9 | CASSRAGTSGNTIYF
TRBJ1-2 | TRBV28 | CASSLRGYGYTF
TRBJ1-1 | TRBV29-1 | CSVEENMNTEAFF
TRBJ1-4 | TRBV15 | CATSRSEGSREKLFF
TRBJ2-5 | TRBV29-1 | CSGQEFQETQYF
TRBJ2-7 | TRBV24-1 | CATSDPQGPYEQYF
TRBJ1-2 | TRBV9 | CASSGLLHTGSYGYTF